This T cell receptor beta chain was identified in a study of CD8 T cells in Susac syndrome. TEMRA cells were FACS-enriched, unlike CD8+ and CD4+ T cells, which were negatively isolated. The V and J ends lost 4 bases and 2 bases respectively, with 9 bases between them. Per the germline V gene, CDR1 is ENHRY and CDR2 is SYGVKD. The CDR3 is 14 amino acids. It was with random hexamers that about 0.45 to 1 ug RNA was reverse transcribed. TCRdb used MiXCR to reprocess the immunoSEQ multiplex PCR reads, holding one entry per CDR3 protein. In the table there are 75,000 to 95,000 distinct CDR3 sequences, 95% to 97% of which are singletons.

Sequenced sample: CD8+ T cells from PBMCs. The TCR sequence derives from a human donor with Susac syndrome. The chain has TRBV10-3 and TRBJ1-5, with no clear D. CDR3 amino acids: CAISASGGNQPQHF. CDR3 sequence (DNA): TGTGCCATCAGTGCCTCTGGAGGCAATCAGCCCCAGCATTTT.